This TCR beta chain was sequenced in a study of OX40 agonist ivuxolimab in advanced cancers. Study as a whole: Prior anti-PD-1, anti-PD-L1 or anti-CTLA-4 therapy was allowed; around 43% had some.

Cycle 7 day 1, cycle 4 day 1, and baseline were the timepoints at which blood was sampled. This CDR3 contains 15 residues. Trimming removed 2 bases from V and 4 bases from J, with 16 bases in between. In germline, CDR1 is SGDLS, CDR2 YYNGEE. Concerning this clone itself: What it binds is not known.

Sequencing used immunoSEQ multiplex PCR; TCRdb keeps in-frame clones, though not all of them. The table has about 91,000 clones, approximately 85% seen once. Overall study results and limits: The antigen specificity of the peripheral T cells (those that were expanded) was not determined.

The source is an adult with an advanced solid tumor such as melanoma, head and neck, liver or kidney cancer. Here the sequenced sample was CD4+ or CD8+ T cells sorted from blood, taken in a trial of the OX40 agonist ivuxolimab. The chain joins TRBV9 to TRBJ2-7, with D possibly TRBD1 on 6 matching bases. The CDR3 DNA reads TGTGCCAGCAGCGTGCAGGGTGGCAGGGGTTACGAGCAGTACTTC. It yields the protein CASSVQGGRGYEQYF.